What follows are 12 T cell receptor beta chains derived from one specimen sequenced in a study of CXCR3-negative and CXCR3-positive naive CD8 T cells. TRB cDNA libraries were made by UMI-labeled 5' RACE. From its re-call of the 5' RACE reads, TCRdb lists each CDR3 protein once, without DNA. The specimen's table records 60,000 to 70,000 distinct CDR3 sequences. Antigen specificity for these receptors is unknown. Study outcomes and limitations: In CXCR3-positive naive cells, the TRB CDR3s were more hydrophobic than in CXCR3-negative naive cells.

Specimen: naive CXCR3+ CD8+ T cells from blood. Subset in this sample: CD45RO-CCR7+CD27+CD95- naive CD8+ T cells expressing CXCR3 (TNR3+). The receptors shown here come from a human donor in good health. Some clones in this sample may be carry-over from other donors' samples.

CDR3 sequence reads: CASRPFDGGTQPQHF. The chain links TRBV28 to TRBJ1-5; TCRdb gives TRBD1 as the D gene, but with no DNA this cannot be confirmed. The CDR3 contains 15 residues. In germline, CDR1 is MDHEN, CDR2 SYDVKM.

The CDR3 reads CASSDPGLDKETQYF. The chain has TRBV7-3 and TRBJ2-5; the D gene TCRdb calls, TRBD2, cannot be checked with no DNA. Germline CDR1 reads SGHTA; CDR2 reads FQGTGA. This CDR3 is built from 15 residues.

This rearrangement joins TRBV7-9 to TRBJ2-7; TCRdb calls TRBD1, which cannot be checked without DNA. Germline lookup yields CDR1 SEHNR and CDR2 FQNEAQ (reference sequence). The CDR3 runs 12 residues. CDR3 region: CASSRQSYEQYF.

The chain joins TRBV5-1 to TRBJ2-7; TCRdb gives TRBD2 as the D gene, but with no DNA this cannot be confirmed. The CDR3 is 13 residues long. CDR1 SGHRS and CDR2 YFSETQ come from the germline V gene. This CDR3 reads CASSLGLANEQYF.

The chain links TRBV20-1 to TRBJ2-5. The germline CDR1 and CDR2 sequences are DFQATT and SNEGSKA (reference sequence). The CDR3 has 17 amino acids. CDR3: CSAKGSHPNGVQETQYF.

The chain combines TRBV6-2 or TRBV6-3 with TRBJ2-3. Germline V gene data show CDR1 as MNHEY and CDR2 as SVGEGT. This CDR3 comprises 12 residues. The CDR3: CASSYIHDTQYF.

The chain joins TRBV4-2 to TRBJ2-7; TCRdb gives TRBD2 as the D gene, but with no DNA this cannot be confirmed. This CDR3 contains 13 residues. Germline lookup yields CDR1 LGHNA and CDR2 YNFKEQ. The CDR3 protein is CASSPDYSYEQYF.

The chain is built from TRBV12-3 or TRBV12-4 and TRBJ1-2; with no DNA, the TCRdb D assignment of TRBD1 cannot be verified. The CDR3 length is 15 residues. The chain's CDR3 is CASSTFGPGTGGYTF.

The chain joins TRBV7-3 to TRBJ2-3; TCRdb selects TRBD1, and the lack of DNA leaves this call unchecked. From germline, CDR1 is SGHTA and CDR2 FQGTGA. This CDR3 has 16 amino acids. CDR3 sequence reads: CASSPPPGQGTDTQYF.

The genes are TRBV29-1 and TRBJ2-7; TCRdb outputs TRBD1, but without DNA this stays unchecked. The germline CDR1 and CDR2 sequences are SQVTM and ANQGSEA. The CDR3 consists of 15 residues. The CDR3 sequence is CSVEGGAGPTYEQYF.

The chain employs TRBV7-9 and TRBJ2-7; TCRdb gives TRBD2 as the D gene, but with no DNA this cannot be confirmed. This CDR3 has 15 amino acids. Germline V gene lookup returns CDR1 SEHNR and CDR2 FQNEAQ (reference sequence). This CDR3 reads CASSLAAGGPDEQYF. Based on the CDR3 plus reference TRBV7-9 and TRBJ2-7, the full variable domain is DTGVSQNPRHKITKRGQNVTFRCDPISEHNRLYWYRQTLGQGPEFLTYFQNEAQLEKSRLLSDRFSAERPKGSFSTLEIQRTEQGDSAMYLCASSLAAGGPDEQYFGPGTRLTVT.

The J gene is TRBJ2-3, the V gene TRBV12-5; as DNA is missing, the TRBD1 call by TCRdb cannot be tested. The CDR3 covers 14 residues. Germline CDR1 is LGHNT and CDR2 is FRNRAP. The CDR3 sequence is CASGLWGTTDTQYF.